This T cell receptor (beta chain) was profiled in a study of T-cell memory formation after mild COVID-19. TCRdb processed the 5' RACE reads anew with MiXCR; each CDR3 protein has one entry. The sample records about 240,000 distinct CDR3 sequences, 8.5% to 9.5% being singletons. Findings and limits, study-wide: Confirmation was lacking for SARS-CoV-2 specificity of second-wave clones that peaked on day 37.

As regards this clonotype: As yet, its antigen is unknown.

CDR3 length: 15 amino acids. Germline CDR1 and CDR2: MNHEY and SVGEGT. The V and J ends lost 5 bases and 5 bases respectively, with 13 bases between them. The sequence derives from a young man who had mild COVID-19 (a few samples of this study predate the infection). Cell type and time point are not known. Sequenced sample: PBMCs or a T cell subset sorted from them (not recorded which). J is TRBJ1-6 and V is TRBV6-2 or TRBV6-3; TRBD1 is a possible D gene (6 bases). The CDR3 DNA reads TGTGCCAGCAGTGAATACCAGGGGAATAATTCACCCCTCCACTTT. Encoded protein: CASSEYQGNNSPLHF.